Listed here is a single T cell receptor (beta chain). Assay: immunoSEQ multiplex PCR; the TCRdb copy retains only in-frame clones and omits some. The sample holds a few hundred thousand clones, approximately 86% seen once. The CDR3 spans 13 residues. V shed 8 bases and J shed 0 bases, with 9 bases lying between them. In germline, CDR1 is SGHRS, CDR2 YFSETQ. This sample was taken from a study of blood T cell repertoires in COVID-19. The overall study: T cells, B-cell-depleted T cells, or PBMCs supplied cDNA or gDNA.

The sequencing sample was made of peripheral blood. The gene calls are TRBV5-1 and TRBJ1-3; D gene ambiguous. The sequence was obtained from a woman aged 55 to 70 with COVID-19, enrolled during active disease. CDR3: CASQSGSGNTIYF. Written as DNA, the CDR3 is TGCGCCAGTCAGTCAGGCTCTGGAAACACCATATATTTT.